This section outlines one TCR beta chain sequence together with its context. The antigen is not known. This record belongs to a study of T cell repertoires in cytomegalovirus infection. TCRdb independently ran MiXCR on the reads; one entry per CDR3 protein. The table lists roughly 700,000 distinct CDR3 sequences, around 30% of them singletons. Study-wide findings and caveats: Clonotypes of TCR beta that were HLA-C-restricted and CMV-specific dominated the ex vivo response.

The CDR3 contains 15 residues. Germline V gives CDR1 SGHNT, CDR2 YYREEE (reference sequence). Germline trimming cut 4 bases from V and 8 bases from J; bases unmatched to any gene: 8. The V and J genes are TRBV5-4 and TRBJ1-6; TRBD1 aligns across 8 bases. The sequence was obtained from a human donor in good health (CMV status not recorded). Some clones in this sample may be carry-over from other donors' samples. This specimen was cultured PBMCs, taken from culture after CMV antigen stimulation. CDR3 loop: CASSPRTGQDSPLHF. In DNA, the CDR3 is TGTGCCAGCAGCCCGAGGACAGGGCAGGATTCACCCCTCCACTTT.